This TCR beta chain was sequenced for a study of blood T cells in healthy people across ages. Combining a sample-barcoded 5' primer with a J-beta primer mix, a second PCR ran for 7 to 11 cycles. From the 5' RACE reads, TCRdb called clonotypes with MiXCR, one entry per CDR3 protein. The sample consists of under 1,100,000 distinct CDR3 sequences, about 25% of them appearing once. Germline assignment: CDR1 DFQATT and CDR2 SNEGSKA (reference sequence). This CDR3 region has 13 residues. The trim removed 6 bases at V and 1 base at J, leaving 2 bases unmatched. Isolated per sample were at least 6 million PBMCs. The data also belong to a second study, concerning T cells of mothers and their children.

This chain joins TRBV20-1 and TRBJ1-4, with 7 bases that match TRBD1. The source is a girl aged 2 to 9 in good health. Material for sequencing was blood. This CDR3 is CSAGTVTNEKLFF. Written as DNA, the CDR3 is TGCAGTGCCGGGACAGTAACTAATGAAAAACTGTTTTTT.